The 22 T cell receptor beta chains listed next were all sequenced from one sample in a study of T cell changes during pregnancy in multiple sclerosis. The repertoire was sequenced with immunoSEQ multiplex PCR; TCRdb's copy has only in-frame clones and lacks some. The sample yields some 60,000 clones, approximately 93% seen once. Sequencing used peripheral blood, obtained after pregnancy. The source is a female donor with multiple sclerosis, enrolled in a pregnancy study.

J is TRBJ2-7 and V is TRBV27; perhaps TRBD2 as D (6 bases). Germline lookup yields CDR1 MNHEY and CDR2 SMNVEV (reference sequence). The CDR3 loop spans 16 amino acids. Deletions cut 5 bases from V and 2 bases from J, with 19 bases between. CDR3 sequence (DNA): TGTGCCAGCAGTGCTATCCCCGGGGGAATACCCTACGAGCAGTACTTC. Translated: CASSAIPGGIPYEQYF.

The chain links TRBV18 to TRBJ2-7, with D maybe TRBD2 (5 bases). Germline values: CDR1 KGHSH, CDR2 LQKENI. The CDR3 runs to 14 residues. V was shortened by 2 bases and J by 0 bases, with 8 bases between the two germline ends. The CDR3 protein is CASSPEGFSYEQYF. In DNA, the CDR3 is TGTGCCAGCTCACCAGAGGGATTCTCCTACGAGCAGTACTTC.

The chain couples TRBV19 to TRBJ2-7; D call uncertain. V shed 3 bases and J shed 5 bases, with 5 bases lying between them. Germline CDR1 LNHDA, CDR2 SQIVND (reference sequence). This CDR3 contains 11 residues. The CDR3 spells CASSMFDEQYF. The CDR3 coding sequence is TGTGCCAGTAGTATGTTCGACGAGCAGTACTTC. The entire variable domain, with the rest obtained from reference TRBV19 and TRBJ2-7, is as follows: DGGITQSPKYLFRKEGQNVTLSCEQNLNHDAMYWYRQDPGQGLRLIYYSQIVNDFQKGDIAEGYSVSREKKESFPLTVTSAQKNPTAFYLCASSMFDEQYFGPGTRLTVT.

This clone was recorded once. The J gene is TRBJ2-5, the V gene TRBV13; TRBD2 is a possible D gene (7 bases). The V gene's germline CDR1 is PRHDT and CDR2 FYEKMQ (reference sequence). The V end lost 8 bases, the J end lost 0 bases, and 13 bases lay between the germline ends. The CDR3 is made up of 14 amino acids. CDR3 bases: TGTGCCAGCGGTAGGGGGGGATACCAAGAGACCCAGTACTTC. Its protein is CASGRGGYQETQYF.

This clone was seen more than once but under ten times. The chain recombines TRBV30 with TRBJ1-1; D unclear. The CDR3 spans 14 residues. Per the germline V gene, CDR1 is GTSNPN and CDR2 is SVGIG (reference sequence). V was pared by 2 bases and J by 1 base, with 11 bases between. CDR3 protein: CAWSLFWQNTEAFF. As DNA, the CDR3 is TGTGCCTGGAGTCTGTTCTGGCAGAACACTGAAGCTTTCTTT. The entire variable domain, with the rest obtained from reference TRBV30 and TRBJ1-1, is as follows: SQTIHQWPATLVQPVGSPLSLECTVEGTSNPNLYWYRQAAGRGLQLLFYSVGIGQISSEVPQNLSASRPQDRQFILSSKKLLLSDSGFYLCAWSLFWQNTEAFFGQGTRLTVV.

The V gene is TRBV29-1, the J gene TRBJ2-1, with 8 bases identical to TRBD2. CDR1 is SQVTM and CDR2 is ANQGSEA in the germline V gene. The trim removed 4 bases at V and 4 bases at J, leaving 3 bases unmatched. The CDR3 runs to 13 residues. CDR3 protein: CSVAASGYNEQFF. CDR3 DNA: TGCAGCGTTGCGGCTAGCGGGTACAATGAGCAGTTCTTC.

In nucleotides, the CDR3 is TGTGCCAGCAGCCCGACAGGGGGCCCTAACACTGAAGCTTTCTTT. Translation: CASSPTGGPNTEAFF. V gene TRBV7-9 combines with J gene TRBJ1-1; 10 nucleotides align to TRBD1. Per the germline V gene, CDR1 is SEHNR and CDR2 is FQNEAQ (reference sequence). V was pared by 5 bases and J by 2 bases, with 5 bases of the junction left unmatched. The CDR3 runs 15 residues.

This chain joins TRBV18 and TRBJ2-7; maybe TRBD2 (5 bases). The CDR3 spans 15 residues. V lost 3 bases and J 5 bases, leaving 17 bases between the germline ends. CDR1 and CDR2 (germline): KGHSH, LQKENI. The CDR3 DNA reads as TGTGCCAGCTCACCTCCTTATGAGGGCCGGAACGAGCAGTACTTC. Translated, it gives CASSPPYEGRNEQYF.

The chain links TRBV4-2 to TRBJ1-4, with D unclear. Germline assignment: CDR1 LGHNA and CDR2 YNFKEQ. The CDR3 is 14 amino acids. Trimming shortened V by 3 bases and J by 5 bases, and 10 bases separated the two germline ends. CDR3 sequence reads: CASSHGRLNEKLFF. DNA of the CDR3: TGTGCCAGCAGCCACGGGCGACTAAATGAAAAACTGTTTTTT.

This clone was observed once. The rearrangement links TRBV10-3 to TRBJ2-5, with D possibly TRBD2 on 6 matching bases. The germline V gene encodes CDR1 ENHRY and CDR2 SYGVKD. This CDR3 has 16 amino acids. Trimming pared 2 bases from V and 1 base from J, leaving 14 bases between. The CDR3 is CAISETVVGGQETQYF. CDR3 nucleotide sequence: TGTGCCATCAGTGAGACCGTAGTGGGGGGCCAAGAGACCCAGTACTTC.

DNA for the CDR3: TGTGCCAGCAGCTTACCCAAGACAGGGTTTTACAATCAGCCCCAGCATTTT. This codes for CASSLPKTGFYNQPQHF. The rearrangement links TRBV5-6 to TRBJ1-5, with 7 bases identical to TRBD1. Trimming took 2 bases from V and 3 from J; bases not matched to a gene: 11. The CDR3 spans 17 residues. Germline lookup yields CDR1 SGHDT and CDR2 YYEEEE. Combining the CDR3 with reference TRBV5-6 and TRBJ1-5 gives the whole variable domain DAGVTQSPTHLIKTRGQQVTLRCSPKSGHDTVSWYQQALGQGPQFIFQYYEEEERQRGNFPDRFSGHQFPNYSSELNVNALLLGDSALYLCASSLPKTGFYNQPQHFGDGTRLSIL.

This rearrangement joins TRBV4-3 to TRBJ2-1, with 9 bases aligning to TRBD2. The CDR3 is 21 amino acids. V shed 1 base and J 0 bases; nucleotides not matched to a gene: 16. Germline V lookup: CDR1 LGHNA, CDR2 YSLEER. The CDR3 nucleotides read TGCGCCAGCAGCCAAGGAGGTGTTTTTAGCGGGAGAATGAGCTCCTACAATGAGCAGTTCTTC. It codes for CASSQGGVFSGRMSSYNEQFF.

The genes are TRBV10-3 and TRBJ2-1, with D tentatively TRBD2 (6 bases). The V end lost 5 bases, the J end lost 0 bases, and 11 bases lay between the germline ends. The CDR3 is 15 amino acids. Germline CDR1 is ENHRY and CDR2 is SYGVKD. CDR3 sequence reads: CAISPGTASYNEQFF. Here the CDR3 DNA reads TGTGCCATCAGTCCCGGGACTGCCTCCTACAATGAGCAGTTCTTC.

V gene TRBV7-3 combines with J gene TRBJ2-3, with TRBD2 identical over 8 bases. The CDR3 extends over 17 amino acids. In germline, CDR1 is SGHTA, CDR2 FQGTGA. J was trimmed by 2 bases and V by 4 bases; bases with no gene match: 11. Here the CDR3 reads CASSSGALAGSTDTQYF. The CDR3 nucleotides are TGTGCCAGCAGCTCAGGAGCCTTAGCGGGGTCCACAGATACGCAGTATTTT.

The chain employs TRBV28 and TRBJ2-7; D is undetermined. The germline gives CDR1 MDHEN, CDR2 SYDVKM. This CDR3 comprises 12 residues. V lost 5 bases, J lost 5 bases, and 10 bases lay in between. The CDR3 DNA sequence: TGTGCCAGCAGTCTCCGGTTCCACGAGCAGTACTTC. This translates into CASSLRFHEQYF.

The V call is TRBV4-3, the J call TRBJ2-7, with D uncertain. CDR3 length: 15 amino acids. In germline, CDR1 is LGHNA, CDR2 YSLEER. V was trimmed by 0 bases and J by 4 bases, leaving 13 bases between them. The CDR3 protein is CASSQDQTFFYEQYF. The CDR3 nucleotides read TGCGCCAGCAGCCAAGATCAGACTTTTTTTTACGAGCAGTACTTC.

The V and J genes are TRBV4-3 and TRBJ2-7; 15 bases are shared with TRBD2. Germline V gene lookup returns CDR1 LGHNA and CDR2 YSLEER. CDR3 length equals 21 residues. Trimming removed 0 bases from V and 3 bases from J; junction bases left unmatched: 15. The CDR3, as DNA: TGCGCCAGCAGCCAAGAACCCGGGACTAGCGGGAGGACGGTTTCTGGCTACGAGCAGTACTTC. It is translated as CASSQEPGTSGRTVSGYEQYF.

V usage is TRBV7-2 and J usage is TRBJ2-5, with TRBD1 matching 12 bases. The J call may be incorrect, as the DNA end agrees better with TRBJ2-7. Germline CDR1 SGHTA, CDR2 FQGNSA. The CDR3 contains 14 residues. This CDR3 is CASSPGTGGREQYF. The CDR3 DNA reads TGTGCCAGCAGTCCCGGGACAGGGGGCCGCGAGCAGTACTTC.

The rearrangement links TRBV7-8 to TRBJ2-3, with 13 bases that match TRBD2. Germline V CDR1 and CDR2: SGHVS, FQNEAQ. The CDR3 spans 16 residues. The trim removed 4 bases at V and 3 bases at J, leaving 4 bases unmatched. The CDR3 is CASSYWTSGSTDTQYF. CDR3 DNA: TGTGCCAGCAGCTATTGGACTAGCGGGAGTACAGATACGCAGTATTTT.

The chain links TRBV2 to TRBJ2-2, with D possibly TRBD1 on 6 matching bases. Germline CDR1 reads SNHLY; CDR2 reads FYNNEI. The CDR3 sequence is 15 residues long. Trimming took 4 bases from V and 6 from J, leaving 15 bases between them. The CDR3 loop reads CASSAGGQFSGELFF. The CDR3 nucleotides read TGTGCCAGCAGTGCAGGTGGACAGTTCTCCGGGGAGCTGTTTTTT.

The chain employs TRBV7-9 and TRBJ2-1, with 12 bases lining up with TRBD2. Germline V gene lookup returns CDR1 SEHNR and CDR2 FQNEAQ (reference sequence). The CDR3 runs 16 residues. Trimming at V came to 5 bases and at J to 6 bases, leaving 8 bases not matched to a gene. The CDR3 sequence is CASSHRLAGVSNEQFF. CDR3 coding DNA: TGTGCCAGCAGCCACCGACTAGCGGGAGTAAGCAATGAGCAGTTCTTC.

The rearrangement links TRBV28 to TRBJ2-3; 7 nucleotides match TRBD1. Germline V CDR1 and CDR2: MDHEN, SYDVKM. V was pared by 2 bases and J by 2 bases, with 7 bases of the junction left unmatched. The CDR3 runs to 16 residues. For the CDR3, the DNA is TGTGCCAGCAGTTTAGCGACAGGGTGGTCCACAGATACGCAGTATTTT. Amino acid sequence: CASSLATGWSTDTQYF.